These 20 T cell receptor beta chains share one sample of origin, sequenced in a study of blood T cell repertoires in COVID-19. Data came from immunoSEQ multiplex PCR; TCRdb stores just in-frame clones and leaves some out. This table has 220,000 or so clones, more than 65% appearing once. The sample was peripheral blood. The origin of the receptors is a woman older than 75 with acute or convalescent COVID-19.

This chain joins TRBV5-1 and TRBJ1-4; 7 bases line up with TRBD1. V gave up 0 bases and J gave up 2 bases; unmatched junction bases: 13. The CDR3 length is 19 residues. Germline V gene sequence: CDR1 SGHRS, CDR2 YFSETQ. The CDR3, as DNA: TGCGCCAGCAGCTTGGCCGCGACAGGGAAGCTTCCGACTAATGAAAAACTGTTTTTT. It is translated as CASSLAATGKLPTNEKLFF.

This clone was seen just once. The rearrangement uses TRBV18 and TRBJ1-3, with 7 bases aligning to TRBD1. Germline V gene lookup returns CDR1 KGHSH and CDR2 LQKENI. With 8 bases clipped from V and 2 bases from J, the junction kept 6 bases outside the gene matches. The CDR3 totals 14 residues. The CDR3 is CASEPGTAGNTIYF. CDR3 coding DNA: TGTGCCAGCGAACCGGGGACAGCTGGAAACACCATATATTTT.

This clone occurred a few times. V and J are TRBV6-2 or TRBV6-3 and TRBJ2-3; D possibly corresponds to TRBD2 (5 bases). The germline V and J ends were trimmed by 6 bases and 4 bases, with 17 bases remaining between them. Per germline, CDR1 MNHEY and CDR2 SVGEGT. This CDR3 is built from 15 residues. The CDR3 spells CASSTLAPRADTQYF. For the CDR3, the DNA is TGTGCCAGCAGCACCCTAGCTCCAAGGGCAGATACGCAGTATTTT.

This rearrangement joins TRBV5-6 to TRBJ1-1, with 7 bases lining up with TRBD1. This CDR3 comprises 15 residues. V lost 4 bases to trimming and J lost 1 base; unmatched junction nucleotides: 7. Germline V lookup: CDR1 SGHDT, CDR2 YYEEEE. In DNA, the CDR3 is TGTGCCAGCAGCGACTCCGGGACAGCGAACACTGAAGCTTTCTTT. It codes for CASSDSGTANTEAFF.

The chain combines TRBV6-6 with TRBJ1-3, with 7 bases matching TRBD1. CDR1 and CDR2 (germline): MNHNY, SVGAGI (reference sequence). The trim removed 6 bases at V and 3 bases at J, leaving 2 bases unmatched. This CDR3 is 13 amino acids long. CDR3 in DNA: TGTGCCAGCAGCCGGGACAGTGGAAACACCATATATTTT. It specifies CASSRDSGNTIYF.

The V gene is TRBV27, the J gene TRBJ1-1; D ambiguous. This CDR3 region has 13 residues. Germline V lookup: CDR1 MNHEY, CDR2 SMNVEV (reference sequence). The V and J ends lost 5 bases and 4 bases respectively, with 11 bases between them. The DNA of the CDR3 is TGTGCCAGCAGTCGTCTAGTGAGCACTGAAGCTTTCTTT. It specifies CASSRLVSTEAFF.

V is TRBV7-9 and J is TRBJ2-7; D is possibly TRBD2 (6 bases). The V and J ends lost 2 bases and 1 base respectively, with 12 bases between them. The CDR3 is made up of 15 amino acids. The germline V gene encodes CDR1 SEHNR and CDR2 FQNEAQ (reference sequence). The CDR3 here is CASSLRSGRSYEQYF. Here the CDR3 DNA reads TGTGCCAGCAGCTTAAGGTCTGGGAGGTCCTACGAGCAGTACTTC.

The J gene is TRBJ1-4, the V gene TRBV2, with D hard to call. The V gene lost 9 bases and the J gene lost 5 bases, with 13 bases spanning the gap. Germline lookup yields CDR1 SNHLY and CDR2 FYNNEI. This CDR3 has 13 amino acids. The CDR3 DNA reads TGTGCCAGTATGAGGGATCTGAATGAAAAACTGTTTTTT. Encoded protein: CASMRDLNEKLFF.

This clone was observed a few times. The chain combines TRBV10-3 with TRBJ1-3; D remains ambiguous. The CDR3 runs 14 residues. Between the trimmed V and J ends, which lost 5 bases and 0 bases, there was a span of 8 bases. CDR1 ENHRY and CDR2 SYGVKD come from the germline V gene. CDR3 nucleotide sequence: TGTGCCATCAGTCGAGGGAGCTCTGGAAACACCATATATTTT. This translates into CAISRGSSGNTIYF.

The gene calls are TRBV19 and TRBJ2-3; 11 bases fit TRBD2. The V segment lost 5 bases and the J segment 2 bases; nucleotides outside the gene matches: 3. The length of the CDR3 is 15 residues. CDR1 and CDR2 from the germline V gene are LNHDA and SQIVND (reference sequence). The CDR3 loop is CASSATSGDTDTQYF. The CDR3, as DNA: TGTGCCAGTAGTGCGACTAGCGGGGACACAGATACGCAGTATTTT.

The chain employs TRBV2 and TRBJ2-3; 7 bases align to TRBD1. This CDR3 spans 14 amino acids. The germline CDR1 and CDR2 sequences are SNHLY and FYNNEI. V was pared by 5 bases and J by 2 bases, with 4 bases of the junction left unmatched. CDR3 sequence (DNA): TGTGCCAGCAGTCGGACAGGAGACACAGATACGCAGTATTTT. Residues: CASSRTGDTDTQYF. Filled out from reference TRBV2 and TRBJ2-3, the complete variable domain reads EPEVTQTPSHQVTQMGQEVILRCVPISNHLYFYWYRQILGQKVEFLVSFYNNEISEKSEIFDDQFSVERPDGSNFTLKIRSTKLEDSAMYFCASSRTGDTDTQYFGPGTRLTVL.

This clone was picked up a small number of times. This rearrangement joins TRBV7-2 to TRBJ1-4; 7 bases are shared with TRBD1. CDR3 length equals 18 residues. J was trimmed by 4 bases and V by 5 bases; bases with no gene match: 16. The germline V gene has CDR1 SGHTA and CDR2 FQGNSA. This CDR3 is CASSLRASLGTVNEKLFF. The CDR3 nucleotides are TGTGCCAGCAGCCTCCGGGCTAGCCTCGGGACAGTTAATGAAAAACTGTTTTTT.

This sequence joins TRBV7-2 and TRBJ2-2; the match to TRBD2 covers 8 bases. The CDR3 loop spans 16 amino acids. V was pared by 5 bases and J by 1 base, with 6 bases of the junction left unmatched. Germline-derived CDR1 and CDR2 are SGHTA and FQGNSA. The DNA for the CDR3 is TGTGCCAGCAGCACACTAGCGGAAATGAACACCGGGGAGCTGTTTTTT. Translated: CASSTLAEMNTGELFF.

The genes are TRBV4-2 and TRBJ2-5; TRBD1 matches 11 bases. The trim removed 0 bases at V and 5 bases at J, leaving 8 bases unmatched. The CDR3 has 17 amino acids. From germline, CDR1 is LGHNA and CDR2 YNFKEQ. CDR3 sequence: CASSQEPGTGGRETQYF. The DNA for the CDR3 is TGTGCCAGCAGCCAAGAACCCGGGACAGGGGGTCGGGAGACCCAGTACTTC.

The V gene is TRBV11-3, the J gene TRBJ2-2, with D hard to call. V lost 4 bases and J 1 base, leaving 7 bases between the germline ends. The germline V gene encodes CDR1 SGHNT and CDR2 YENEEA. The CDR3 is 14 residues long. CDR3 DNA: TGTGCCAGCAGCTCTTCAGTGAACACCGGGGAGCTGTTTTTT. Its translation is CASSSSVNTGELFF.

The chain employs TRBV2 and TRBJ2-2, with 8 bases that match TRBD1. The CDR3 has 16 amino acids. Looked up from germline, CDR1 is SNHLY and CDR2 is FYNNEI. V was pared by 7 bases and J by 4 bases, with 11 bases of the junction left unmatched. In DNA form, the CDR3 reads TGTGCCAGCAACCCAGGGGGCGCGGTAGGCACCGGGGAGCTGTTTTTT. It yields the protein CASNPGGAVGTGELFF.

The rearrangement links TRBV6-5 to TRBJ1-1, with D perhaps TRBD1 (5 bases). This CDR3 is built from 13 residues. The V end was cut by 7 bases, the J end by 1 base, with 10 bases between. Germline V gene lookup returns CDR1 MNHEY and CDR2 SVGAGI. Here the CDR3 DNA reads TGTGCCAGCAAAGTAACAGGGAACACTGAAGCTTTCTTT. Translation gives CASKVTGNTEAFF.

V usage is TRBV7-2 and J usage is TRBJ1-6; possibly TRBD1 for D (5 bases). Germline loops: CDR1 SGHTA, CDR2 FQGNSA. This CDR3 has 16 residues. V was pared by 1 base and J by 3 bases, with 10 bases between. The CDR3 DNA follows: TGTGCCAGCAGCTTAGGGACAACGGTCTATAATTCACCCCTCCACTTT. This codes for CASSLGTTVYNSPLHF.

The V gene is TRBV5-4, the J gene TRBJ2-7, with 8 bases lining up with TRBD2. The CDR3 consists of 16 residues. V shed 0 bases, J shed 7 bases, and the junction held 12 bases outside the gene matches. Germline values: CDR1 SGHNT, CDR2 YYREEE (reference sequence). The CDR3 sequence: CASSLAGASGPKEQYF. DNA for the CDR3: TGTGCCAGCAGCTTGGCCGGAGCTAGCGGGCCCAAGGAGCAGTACTTC. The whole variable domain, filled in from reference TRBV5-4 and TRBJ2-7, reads ETGVTQSPTHLIKTRGQQVTLRCSSQSGHNTVSWYQQALGQGPQFIFQYYREEENGRGNFPPRFSGLQFPNYSSELNVNALELDDSALYLCASSLAGASGPKEQYFGPGTRLTVT.

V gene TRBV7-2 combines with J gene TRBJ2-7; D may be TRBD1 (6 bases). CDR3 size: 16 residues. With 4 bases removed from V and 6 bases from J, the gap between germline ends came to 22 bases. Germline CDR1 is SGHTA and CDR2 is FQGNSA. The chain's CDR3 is CASSSSRDTTRLEQYF. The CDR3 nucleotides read TGTGCCAGCAGCTCTTCCCGGGACACCACTCGTCTCGAGCAGTACTTC.